These 4 T cell receptor beta chains were sequenced from one sample in a study of metastatic and nonmetastatic thyroid tumors. Before thyroid surgery, none of the patients had received any treatment. MiXCR re-clonotyped the PCR reads for TCRdb. The profile shows tens of thousands of clones, 9% to 15% of them singletons. Sequences were obtained from blood. Receptor source: a male donor with papillary thyroid cancer or a benign thyroid nodule (not recorded which). Some clones in this sample may be carry-over from other donors' samples.

This clone was counted between two and nine times. A single base separates this from a much larger clone, so it may be a read error. The chain combines TRBV11-2 with TRBJ2-5; D not certain. Trimming stripped 4 bases from V and 3 bases from J, with 9 bases between. The germline CDR1 and CDR2 sequences are SGHAT and FQNNGV. The CDR3 length is 13 residues. The CDR3 region is CASSSVGKETQYF. The CDR3, as DNA: TGTGCCAGCAGCTCCGTGGGGAAAGAGACCCAGTACTTC.

This clone came up many times. The V gene is TRBV5-1, the J gene TRBJ2-7; 10 nucleotides match TRBD1. Germline V gene data show CDR1 as SGHRS and CDR2 as YFSETQ. The J segment lost 4 bases and the V segment lost 2 bases, leaving 3 bases of the junction unmatched. This CDR3 is built from 14 residues. Here the CDR3 DNA reads TGCGCCAGCAGCTTCGGGACAGGGGCATACGAGCAGTACTTC. Amino acid sequence: CASSFGTGAYEQYF.

This clone has a count of ten or more. The chain links TRBV9 to TRBJ2-7; 8 bases are shared with TRBD2. The germline CDR1 and CDR2 sequences are SGDLS and YYNGEE. Unmatched junction bases numbered 5, after V lost 2 bases and J lost 4 bases. This CDR3 spans 14 amino acids. The CDR3 reads CASSVGLASYEQYF. The CDR3 DNA is TGTGCCAGCAGCGTCGGACTAGCCTCGTACGAGCAGTACTTC.

At least ten counts were recorded for this clone. The chain uses TRBV5-1 and TRBJ2-3; 9 bases agree with TRBD2. Germline V gives CDR1 SGHRS, CDR2 YFSETQ. The CDR3 consists of 16 residues. V was clipped by 4 bases and J by 3 bases; unmatched bases: 9. As DNA, the CDR3 is TGCGCCAGCAGCCGGACGACTAGCGGAATTACAGATACGCAGTATTTT. It is translated as CASSRTTSGITDTQYF.